The rows below give T cell receptor beta chains drawn from one sample of a study of T-cell memory formation after mild COVID-19. One entry per CDR3 protein results from TCRdb running MiXCR on the 5' RACE reads. The profile shows about 410,000 distinct CDR3 sequences, approximately 19% of them singletons. Material: PBMCs or a T cell subset sorted from them (not recorded which). The origin of the receptors is a young man who had mild COVID-19 (a few samples of this study predate the infection). Cell type and time point are not known. Both conserved end residues are trimmed from each CDR3.

V | CDR3
TRBV12-3/TRBV12-4 | ASNLGGAGTDTQY
TRBV20-1 | SARVRPGEAF
TRBV10-2 | ATRTEYNEQF
TRBV7-2 | ASSFTGDSPLH
TRBV24-1 | ATRGLTDTQY
TRBV11-2 | ASRPRRGEDGADTQY
TRBV20-1 | SVTGTRSTGELF
TRBV7-8 | ASSLLHRVLETQY
TRBV29-1 | SVESVASEQETQY
TRBV24-1 | ATSEAADTQY
TRBV6-5 | ASRGTSGGETQY
TRBV6-2/TRBV6-3 | ASSYRQGMNTEAF
TRBV7-2 | ASSSTGVIITEAF
TRBV5-8 | ASSLYPTQETQY
TRBV6-6 | ASSYSREGGRTNEKLF
TRBV5-1 | ASSFDHRGLGGYT
TRBV29-1 | SVGGGTIPNYGYT
TRBV30 | AWSVLGPEQF
TRBV20-1 | SARDPRTGGVQPQH
TRBV6-6 | ASSYRQGPYEQY
TRBV6-5 | ASSYSSVGAPNSPLH
TRBV3-1 | ASSQGRPQETQY
TRBV7-9 | ASSTGTQITGELF
TRBV25-1 | ASSERWGVREAF
TRBV20-1 | SARDPDRGHLNTGELF
TRBV7-9 | ASSLGMADLAYEQY
TRBV12-3/TRBV12-4 | ASSLGDRGPMRQPQH
TRBV5-1 | ASSSGHVGSGANVLT
TRBV5-5 | ASSWVATGEFAGELF
TRBV7-6 | ASSLEDRYSYNEQF
TRBV24-1 | ATSSGATQETQY
TRBV5-1 | ASRRSPGDTEAF
TRBV12-3/TRBV12-4 | ASILSWGAADTQY
TRBV2 | ASNSGGDSTDTQY
TRBV6-5 | ASSRGTARAF
TRBV20-1 | SPGGYNEQF
TRBV5-1 | ASSLETGVTAF
TRBV28 | ASSTERYGYT
TRBV7-2 | ASSPGTGQGGYGYT
TRBV12-3/TRBV12-4 | ASRAGLGPNTGELF
TRBV19 | ASSIGQGHTGELF
TRBV5-1 | ASSFDRRTDNSPLH
TRBV7-3 | ASSLTEGAYTQY
TRBV6-5 | ASSYATNYGYT
TRBV14 | ASSHTSGGQVNEQF
TRBV6-2/TRBV6-3 | ASSYAQLAGYT
TRBV7-2 | ASSSPGNTIY
TRBV5-1 | ASSFDGQGSGYT
TRBV5-1 | ASSLGDDGSGNTIY
TRBV29-1 | SVVLTGTFQGGEQY
TRBV5-5 | ASSSGWVNSPLH
TRBV2 | ASSEAHSYEQY
TRBV20-1 | SADDQGDYGYT
TRBV7-9 | ASSLGRTDTYNEQF